A selection of T cell receptor beta chains follows, all from one sample in a study of blood T cell repertoires in COVID-19. The data were produced by immunoSEQ multiplex PCR, yet TCRdb's version contains in-frame clones alone and is incomplete. The sample shows approximately 250,000 clones, 65% to 90% of them seen only once. The sample comprised PBMCs or T cells enriched from blood (not recorded which). These receptors all come from a woman between 50 and 59 years old with acute COVID-19. Each CDR3 is given with its conserved first and last residue. D genes are given only for firm matches. The size field is filled for only some rows; it gives once, few, many or a size class.

D gene: -; clone size: -; J gene: TRBJ2-1; V gene: TRBV29-1; CDR3 protein: CSVPAGSGEQFF; CDR3 DNA: TGCAGCGTTCCCGCGGGGAGTGGTGAGCAGTTCTTC
D gene: -; clone size: once; J gene: TRBJ1-4; V gene: TRBV10-3; CDR3 protein: CAISAAGSGGGKLFF; CDR3 DNA: TGTGCCATCAGCGCCGCCGGATCGGGGGGTGGAAAACTGTTTTTT
D gene: -; clone size: few; J gene: TRBJ2-7; V gene: TRBV2; CDR3 protein: CASSEQYGGASEQYF; CDR3 DNA: TGTGCCAGCAGTGAACAGTATGGTGGGGCGTCTGAGCAGTACTTC
D gene: -; clone size: -; J gene: TRBJ1-1; V gene: TRBV19; CDR3 protein: CASTTPRVTEAFF; CDR3 DNA: TGTGCCAGTACCACCCCCAGGGTTACTGAAGCTTTCTTT
D gene: -; clone size: -; J gene: TRBJ2-5; V gene: TRBV21-1; CDR3 protein: CASSNPPLETSGGEGETQYF; CDR3 DNA: TGTGCCAGCAGCAACCCTCCCCTAGAAACTAGCGGGGGCGAGGGAGAGACCCAGTACTTC
D gene: -; clone size: -; J gene: TRBJ2-1; V gene: TRBV30; CDR3 protein: CAWNLGGGEQFF; CDR3 DNA: TGTGCCTGGAATCTTGGGGGCGGTGAGCAGTTCTTC
D gene: TRBD1; clone size: -; J gene: TRBJ2-3; V gene: TRBV20-1; CDR3 protein: CSASRIGQGTDTQYF; CDR3 DNA: TGCAGTGCTAGTCGCATCGGACAGGGGACAGATACGCAGTATTTT
D gene: -; clone size: -; J gene: TRBJ2-5; V gene: TRBV5-1; CDR3 protein: CASSLGVLDSQTQYF; CDR3 DNA: TGCGCCAGCAGCTTGGGGGTCCTCGACAGTCAGACCCAGTACTTC
D gene: -; clone size: -; J gene: TRBJ2-3; V gene: TRBV7-9; CDR3 protein: CASSLAGISTDTQYF; CDR3 DNA: TGTGCCAGCAGCTTAGCCGGGATTTCCACAGATACGCAGTATTTT
D gene: TRBD1; clone size: -; J gene: TRBJ1-4; V gene: TRBV5-1; CDR3 protein: CASSAGPGQGSEKLFF; CDR3 DNA: TGCGCCAGCAGCGCTGGACCGGGACAGGGAAGTGAAAAACTGTTTTTT
D gene: TRBD1; clone size: -; J gene: TRBJ1-5; V gene: TRBV3-1/TRBV3-2; CDR3 protein: CASSQGRGQGQPQHF; CDR3 DNA: TGTGCCAGCAGCCAAGGCAGGGGGCAGGGTCAGCCCCAGCATTTT
D gene: -; clone size: -; J gene: TRBJ1-6; V gene: TRBV12-3/TRBV12-4; CDR3 protein: CASSLLRDSPLHF; CDR3 DNA: TGTGCCAGCAGTTTACTTCGGGATTCACCCCTCCACTTT
D gene: -; clone size: -; J gene: TRBJ1-2; V gene: TRBV7-6; CDR3 protein: CASSLVDSPNYGYTF; CDR3 DNA: TGTGCCAGCAGCTTAGTAGACAGCCCAAACTATGGCTACACCTTC
D gene: TRBD1; clone size: -; J gene: TRBJ2-5; V gene: TRBV7-9; CDR3 protein: CASSLGDRGGERETQYF; CDR3 DNA: TGTGCCAGCAGCTTAGGGGACAGGGGCGGGGAGAGAGAGACCCAGTACTTC
D gene: TRBD2; clone size: -; J gene: TRBJ2-5; V gene: TRBV7-8; CDR3 protein: CASSSTAGEETQYF; CDR3 DNA: TGTGCCAGCAGCTCAACCGCGGGGGAAGAGACCCAGTACTTC
D gene: -; clone size: -; J gene: TRBJ1-1; V gene: TRBV18; CDR3 protein: CASSQSSGRDTEAFF; CDR3 DNA: TGTGCCAGCTCACAGTCTTCGGGGAGGGACACTGAAGCTTTCTTT
D gene: -; clone size: -; J gene: TRBJ1-2; V gene: TRBV27; CDR3 protein: CASSLSMGPSDYGYTF; CDR3 DNA: TGTGCCAGCAGTTTATCCATGGGGCCCTCTGACTATGGCTACACCTTC
D gene: TRBD1; clone size: -; J gene: TRBJ2-7; V gene: TRBV6-6; CDR3 protein: CASSKTGGAPEQYF; CDR3 DNA: TGTGCCAGCAGTAAGACAGGGGGCGCACCCGAGCAGTACTTC
D gene: TRBD2; clone size: -; J gene: TRBJ2-5; V gene: TRBV4-1; CDR3 protein: CASSQVRAGYASGGAMEETQYF; CDR3 DNA: TGCGCCAGCAGCCAAGTGAGGGCGGGGTACGCTAGCGGGGGGGCTATGGAGGAGACCCAGTACTTC
D gene: TRBD1; clone size: -; J gene: TRBJ1-2; V gene: TRBV5-1; CDR3 protein: CASSQGTADLYGYTF; CDR3 DNA: TGCGCCAGCAGCCAAGGGACAGCGGACCTTTATGGCTACACCTTC